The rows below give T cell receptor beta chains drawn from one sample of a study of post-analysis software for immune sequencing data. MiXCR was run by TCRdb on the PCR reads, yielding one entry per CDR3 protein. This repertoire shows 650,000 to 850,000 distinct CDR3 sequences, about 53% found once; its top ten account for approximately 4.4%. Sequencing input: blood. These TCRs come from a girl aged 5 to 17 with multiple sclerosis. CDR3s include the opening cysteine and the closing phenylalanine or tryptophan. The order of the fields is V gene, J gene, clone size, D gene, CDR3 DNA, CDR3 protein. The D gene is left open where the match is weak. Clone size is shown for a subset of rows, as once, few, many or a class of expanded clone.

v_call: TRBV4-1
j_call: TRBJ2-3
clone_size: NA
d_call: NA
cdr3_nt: TGCGCCAGCAGCTCATTTCTCAGGGATACGCAGTATTTT
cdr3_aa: CASSSFLRDTQYF

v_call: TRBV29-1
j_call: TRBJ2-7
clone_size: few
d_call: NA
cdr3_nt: TGCAGCGTTGAACTACCGGGACTCCCCCACGAGCAGTACTTC
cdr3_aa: CSVELPGLPHEQYF

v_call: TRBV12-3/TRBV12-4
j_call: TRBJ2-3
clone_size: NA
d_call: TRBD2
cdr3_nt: TGTGCCAGCAGTACCCGCGTAACGCGGGAGAGTCCAGATACGCAGTATTTT
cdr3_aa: CASSTRVTRESPDTQYF

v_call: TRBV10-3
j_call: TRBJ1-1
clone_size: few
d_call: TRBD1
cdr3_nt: TGTGCCATCAGTGAGTCAGGGACAGGGCTGGGGACTGAAGCTTTCTTT
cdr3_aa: CAISESGTGLGTEAFF

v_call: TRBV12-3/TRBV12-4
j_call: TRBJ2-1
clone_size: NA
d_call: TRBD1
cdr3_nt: TGTGCCAGCAGCCCGACAGGGGGCTGGAATGAGCAGTTCTTC
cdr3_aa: CASSPTGGWNEQFF

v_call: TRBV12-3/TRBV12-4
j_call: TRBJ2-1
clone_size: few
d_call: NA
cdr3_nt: TGTGCCAGCGCCACCGGGCGGGCCTCCTACAATGAGCAGTTCTTC
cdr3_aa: CASATGRASYNEQFF

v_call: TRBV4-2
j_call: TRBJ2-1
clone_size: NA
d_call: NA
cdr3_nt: TGTGCCAGCAGCCAAGAGTGGGGGTACAATGAGCAGTTCTTC
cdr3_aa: CASSQEWGYNEQFF

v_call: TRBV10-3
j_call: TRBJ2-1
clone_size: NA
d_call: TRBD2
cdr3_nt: TGTGCCATCAAAGGGGCTAGCGGGAGTGATGAGCAGTTCTTC
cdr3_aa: CAIKGASGSDEQFF

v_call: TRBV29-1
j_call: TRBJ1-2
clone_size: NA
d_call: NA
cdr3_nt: TGCAGCGTTGTCGGGACCGAAGCCTATGGCTACACCTTC
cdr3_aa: CSVVGTEAYGYTF

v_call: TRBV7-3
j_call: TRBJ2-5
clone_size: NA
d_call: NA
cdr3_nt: TGTGCCAGCAGCAAACAACCGGGACTTGTCGAGACCCAGTACTTC
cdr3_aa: CASSKQPGLVETQYF

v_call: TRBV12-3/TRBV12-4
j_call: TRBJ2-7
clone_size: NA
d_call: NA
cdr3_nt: TGTGCCAGCAGTACCTTTCGGACGGGCTACGAGCAGTACTTC
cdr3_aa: CASSTFRTGYEQYF

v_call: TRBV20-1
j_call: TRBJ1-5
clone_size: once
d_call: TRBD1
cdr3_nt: TGCAGTGCTAGGGACAGGGGTCATTCCCGAAATCAGCCCCAGCATTTT
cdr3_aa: CSARDRGHSRNQPQHF

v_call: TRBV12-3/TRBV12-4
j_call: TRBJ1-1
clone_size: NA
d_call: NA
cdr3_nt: TGTGCCAGCAGTGGGTACCTCCCTGAAGCTTTCTTT
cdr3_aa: CASSGYLPEAFF

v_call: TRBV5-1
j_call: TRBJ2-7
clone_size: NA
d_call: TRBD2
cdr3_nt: TGCGCCAGCAGCTTGGCTAGCGGGAGGGCTCAGAGCTCCTACGAGCAGTACTTC
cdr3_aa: CASSLASGRAQSSYEQYF

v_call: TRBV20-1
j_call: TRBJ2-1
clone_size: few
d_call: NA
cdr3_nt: TGCAGTGCTAGCCCGGCTAGCAGTTCCTACAATGAGCAGTTCTTC
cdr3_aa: CSASPASSSYNEQFF

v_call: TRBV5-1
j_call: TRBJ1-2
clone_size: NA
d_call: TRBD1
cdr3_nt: TGCGCCAGCAGCCCGGGACAGGGGGCGACAGGCTACACCTTC
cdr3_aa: CASSPGQGATGYTF

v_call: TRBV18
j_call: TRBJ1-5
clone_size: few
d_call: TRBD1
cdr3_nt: TGTGCCAGCTCACCCGGGACAGGGGGCAATCAGCCCCAGCATTTT
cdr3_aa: CASSPGTGGNQPQHF

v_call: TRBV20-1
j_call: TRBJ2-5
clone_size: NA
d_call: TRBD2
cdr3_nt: TGCAGTGCTAGATGGGGGACTAGTAAAGAGACCCAGTACTTC
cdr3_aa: CSARWGTSKETQYF

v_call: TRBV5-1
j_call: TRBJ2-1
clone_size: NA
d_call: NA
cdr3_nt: TGCGCCAGCAGCTTTGGCGAAGATGAGCAGTTCTTC
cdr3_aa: CASSFGEDEQFF

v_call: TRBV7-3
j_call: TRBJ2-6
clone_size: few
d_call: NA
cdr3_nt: TGTGCCAGCAGCTTACGGGTTGGGGGTAACCCTGGCTCTGGGGCCAACGTCCTGACTTTC
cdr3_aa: CASSLRVGGNPGSGANVLTF

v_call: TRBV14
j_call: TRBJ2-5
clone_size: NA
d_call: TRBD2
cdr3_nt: TGTGCCAGCAGCCAAGCTACTAGCGGGAGAAAGACCCAGTACTTC
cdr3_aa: CASSQATSGRKTQYF

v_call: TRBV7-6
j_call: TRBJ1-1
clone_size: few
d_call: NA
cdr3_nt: TGTGCCAGCAGCTTATGGGAACAAAACACTGAAGCTTTCTTT
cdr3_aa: CASSLWEQNTEAFF

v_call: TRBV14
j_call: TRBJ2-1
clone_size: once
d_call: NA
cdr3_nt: TGTGCCAGCAGCCGAAGGGCTGACAGTTTCTACAATGAGCAGTTCTTC
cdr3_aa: CASSRRADSFYNEQFF

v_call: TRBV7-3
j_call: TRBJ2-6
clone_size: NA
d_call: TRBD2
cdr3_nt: TGTGCCAGCAGCCTTAGCGGGGGGGCCTCTGGGGCCAACGTCCTGACTTTC
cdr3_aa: CASSLSGGASGANVLTF

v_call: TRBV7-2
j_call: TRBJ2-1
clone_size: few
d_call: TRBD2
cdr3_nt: TGTGCCAGCAGCTCCCGACTAGCGGGACTCAATGAGCAGTTCTTC
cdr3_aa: CASSSRLAGLNEQFF

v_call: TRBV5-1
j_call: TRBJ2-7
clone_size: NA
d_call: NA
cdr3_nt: TGCGCCAGCAGCCCACTCCTGGGCTCCTACGAGCAGTACTTC
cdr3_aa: CASSPLLGSYEQYF

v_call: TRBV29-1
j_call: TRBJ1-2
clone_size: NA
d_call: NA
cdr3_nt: TGCAGCGTTGAAGATCCCGCGTCTGGCTACACCTTC
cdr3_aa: CSVEDPASGYTF

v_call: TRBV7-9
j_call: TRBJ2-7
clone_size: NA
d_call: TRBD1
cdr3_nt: TGTGCCAGCAGCATCCCACCGGGACAGGGTTCCTACGAGCAGTACTTC
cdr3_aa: CASSIPPGQGSYEQYF

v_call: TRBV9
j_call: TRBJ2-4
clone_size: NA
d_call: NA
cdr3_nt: TGTGCCAGCAGCGGGACGCCCGGAGGATCCAAAAACATTCAGTACTTC
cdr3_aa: CASSGTPGGSKNIQYF

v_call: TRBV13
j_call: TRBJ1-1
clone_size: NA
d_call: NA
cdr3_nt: TGTGCCAGCAGCTTATCCCCTGAGGGGTGTCCTTTCTTT
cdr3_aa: CASSLSPEGCPFF

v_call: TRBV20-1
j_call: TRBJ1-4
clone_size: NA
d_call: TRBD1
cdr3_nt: TGCAGTGTAGGACGGGACAGGGGGGTTGAAAAACTGTTTTTT
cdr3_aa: CSVGRDRGVEKLFF

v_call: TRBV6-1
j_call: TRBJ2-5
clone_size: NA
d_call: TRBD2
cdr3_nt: TGTGCCAGCCAGACGTCGTTGGTAGCGGGAGTGGCAGAGGCCCAGTACTTC
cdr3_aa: CASQTSLVAGVAEAQYF

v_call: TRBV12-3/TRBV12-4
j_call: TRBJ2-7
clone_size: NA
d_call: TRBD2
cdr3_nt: TGTGCCAGCAGTGCGACAGGGACTAGCGGGGGCCGCTACGAGCAGTACTTC
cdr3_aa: CASSATGTSGGRYEQYF

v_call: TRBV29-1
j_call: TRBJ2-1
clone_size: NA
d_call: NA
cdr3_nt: TGCAGCGTTGAATTGCTAGACAAGGGGAATGAGCAGTTCTTC
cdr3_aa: CSVELLDKGNEQFF

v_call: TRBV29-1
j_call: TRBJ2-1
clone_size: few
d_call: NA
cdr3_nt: TGCAGCGCCCTGGGGACTCAAACCTACAATGAGCAGTTCTTC
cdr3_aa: CSALGTQTYNEQFF

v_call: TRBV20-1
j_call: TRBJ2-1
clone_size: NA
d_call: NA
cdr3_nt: TGCAGTGCTAGAGCCGTGGGGCTCGCTAACAATGAGCAGTTCTTC
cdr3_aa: CSARAVGLANNEQFF

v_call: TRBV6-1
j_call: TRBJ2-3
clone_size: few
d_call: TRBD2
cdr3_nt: TGTGCCAGCAGTGATGGCCTAGCGGGGGTTGGTACGCAGTATTTT
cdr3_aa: CASSDGLAGVGTQYF

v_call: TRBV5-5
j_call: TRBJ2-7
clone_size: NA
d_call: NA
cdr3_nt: TGTGCCAGCAGCCGGCGGACTTACGAGCAGTACTTC
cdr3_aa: CASSRRTYEQYF

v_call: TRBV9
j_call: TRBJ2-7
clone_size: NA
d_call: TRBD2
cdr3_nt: TGTGCCAGCAGCTATAGCGGGAGAGACTACGAGCAGTACTTC
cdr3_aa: CASSYSGRDYEQYF

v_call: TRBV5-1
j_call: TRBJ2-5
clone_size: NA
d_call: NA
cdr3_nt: TGCGCCAGCAGCTTGAGAAACGGAGGGGAGACCCAGTACTTC
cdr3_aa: CASSLRNGGETQYF

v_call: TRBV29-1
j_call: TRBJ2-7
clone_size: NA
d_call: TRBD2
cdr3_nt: TGCAGCGGCGCGAAAGGGACTAGCGGCTACAATGAGCAGTACTTC
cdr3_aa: CSGAKGTSGYNEQYF

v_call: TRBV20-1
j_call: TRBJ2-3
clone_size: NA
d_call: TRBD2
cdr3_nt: TGCAGTGCTAGAGATAGCGGGCACACAGATACGCAGTATTTT
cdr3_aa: CSARDSGHTDTQYF

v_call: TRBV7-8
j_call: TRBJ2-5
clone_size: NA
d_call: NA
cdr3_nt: TGTGCCAGCAGTCGCGAAGTGGGGGACCAAGAGACCCAGTACTTC
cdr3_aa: CASSREVGDQETQYF

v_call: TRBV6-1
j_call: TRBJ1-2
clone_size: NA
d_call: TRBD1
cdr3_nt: TGTGCCAGCACCCAGGGACAGGGGAATGGCTACACCTTC
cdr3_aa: CASTQGQGNGYTF

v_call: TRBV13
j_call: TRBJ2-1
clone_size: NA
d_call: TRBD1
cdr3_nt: TGTGCCAGCAGCTTATTGGGACAGGGCAATGAACAGTTCTTC
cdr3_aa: CASSLLGQGNEQFF

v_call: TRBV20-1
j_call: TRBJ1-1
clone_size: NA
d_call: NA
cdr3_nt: TGCAGTGCTAGAGATTTTCGAAAGGGAGGGATGAACACTGAAGCTTTCTTT
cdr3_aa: CSARDFRKGGMNTEAFF

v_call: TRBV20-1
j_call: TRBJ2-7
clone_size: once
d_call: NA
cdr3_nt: TGCAGTGCTAGATCCAAGCGATTCTCCTACGAGCAGTACTTC
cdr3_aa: CSARSKRFSYEQYF

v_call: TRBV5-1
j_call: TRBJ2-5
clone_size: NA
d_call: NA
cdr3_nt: TGCGCCAGCAGCGCGGGTCTCCTCGGGGGAGAGACCCAGTACTTC
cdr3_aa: CASSAGLLGGETQYF

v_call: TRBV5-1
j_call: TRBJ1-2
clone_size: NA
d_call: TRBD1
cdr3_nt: TGCGCCAGCAGCTCCGGGACAGGGCGGAGCTATGGCTACACCTTC
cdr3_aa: CASSSGTGRSYGYTF

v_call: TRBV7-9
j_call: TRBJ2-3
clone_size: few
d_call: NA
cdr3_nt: TGTGCCAGCAGCAAACGCGCGGTATTCCGACGTGATAGCACAGATACGCAGTATTTT
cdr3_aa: CASSKRAVFRRDSTDTQYF

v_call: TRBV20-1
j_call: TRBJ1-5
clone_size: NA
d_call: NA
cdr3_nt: TGCAGTGCTAGTTCCGGGGCAGGGAGGACTTATAGCAATCAGCCCCAGCATTTT
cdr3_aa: CSASSGAGRTYSNQPQHF

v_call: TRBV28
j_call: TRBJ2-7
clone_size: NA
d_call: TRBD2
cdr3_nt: TGTGCCAGCAGTACCAGCGGGAGGAGCTACGAGCAGTACTTC
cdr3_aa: CASSTSGRSYEQYF

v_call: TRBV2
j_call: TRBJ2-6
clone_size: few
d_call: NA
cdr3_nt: TGTGCCAGTCTGGGAGACGTGGGGGCCAACGTCCTGACTTTC
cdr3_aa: CASLGDVGANVLTF

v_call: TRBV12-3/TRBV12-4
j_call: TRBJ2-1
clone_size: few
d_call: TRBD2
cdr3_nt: TGTGCCAGCAGTCCCTTAGCGGGAGACTCGTACAATGAGCAGTTCTTC
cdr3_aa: CASSPLAGDSYNEQFF

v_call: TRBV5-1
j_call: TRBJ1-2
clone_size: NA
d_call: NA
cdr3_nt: TGCGCCAGCAGCTTGGGGGAAGGGGTCGGTGGCTACACCTTC
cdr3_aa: CASSLGEGVGGYTF

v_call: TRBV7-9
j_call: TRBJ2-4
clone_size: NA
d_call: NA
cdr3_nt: TGTGCCAGCAGCCCAGGTGGAGGCCAGACGGACATTCAGTACTTC
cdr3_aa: CASSPGGGQTDIQYF

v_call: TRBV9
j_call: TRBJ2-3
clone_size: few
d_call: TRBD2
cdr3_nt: TGTGCCAGCAGCGTAGCGAGCGGGAAGAGCACAGATACGCAGTATTTT
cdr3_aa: CASSVASGKSTDTQYF